The source of this T cell receptor beta chain is a study of response to subunit inactivated influenza vaccine (dated by TCRdb to 2016 to 2018). As for the study more broadly: The study used deep quantitative T cell receptor repertoire profiling to track responses to a trivalent subunit inactivated influenza vaccine. General conclusions and limits of the study: The authors proposed that each seasonal influenza vaccination may bring in only a limited number of new T cells.

A remark on this clonotype: It lacks a known antigen. The sample holds no much larger clone one base away, and base qualities are not on file.

From V the trimming removes 5 bases and from J it removes 1 base, while the gene matches leave 8 bases of the junction unaccounted for. Inclusive of the bounding cysteine and phenylalanine, the CDR3 is 16 residues long. The read is trimmed to its CDR3 DNA, 48 bases read in frame from base 1. The germline V gene supplies CDR1 KGHSH and CDR2 LQKENI. The library was made by RT-PCR. The sequencer listed for this sample is Illumina HiSeq 2500. The public reads were reanalyzed by TCRdb: fastp trimming at Q25, MiXCR alignment, in-frame beta chains only. Each entry is one CDR3 protein sequence, shown with its most common DNA and genes. This sample holds about 480,000 distinct CDR3 sequences; around 25% were observed only once. The ten largest clones capture less than 2.5% of the sample.

The chain is assembled from TRBV18 and TRBJ2-7; TRBD2 lines up with 10 middle nucleotides. The TCR originated in a man aged 45-60 years who received an inactivated influenza vaccine. Donor details come from another sample of the same person, matched by shared clones. The sequenced sample was CD4+ T cells sorted from PBMCs, obtained approximately 5 days after vaccination. Read as DNA, the sequence is TGTGCCAGCTCATTTCTAGCGGGAGCGATATCCTACGAGCAGTACTTC. It encodes CASSFLAGAISYEQYF. Full variable domain (CDR3 extended with the reference TRBV18 and TRBJ2-7 proteins): NAGVMQNPRHLVRRRGQEARLRCSPMKGHSHVYWYRQLPEEGLKFMVYLQKENIIDESGMPKERFSAEFPKEGPSILRIQQVVRGDSAAYFCASSFLAGAISYEQYFGPGTRLTVT.